This TCR beta chain came from a study of T cell responses to AZD1222 COVID-19 vaccine. Assay used: immunoSEQ multiplex PCR; TCRdb lists only in-frame clones, some missing. Seen here are about 100,000 clones, about nine tenths observed once, and the top ten hold about 1.8%. From germline, CDR1 is MDHEN and CDR2 SYDVKM. There are 11 residues in the CDR3. V was cut by 1 base and J by 9 bases, with 3 bases left in between. Material: peripheral blood, obtained on day 0 of AZD1222 vaccination. The receptor was derived from an adult in good health. The J gene is TRBJ2-2, the V gene TRBV28; the D is unclear. CDR3 protein: CASSLSRELFF. The CDR3 DNA is TGTGCCAGCAGTTTATCCCGGGAGCTGTTTTTT.